This TCR beta chain was found in a study of T cell changes during pregnancy in multiple sclerosis. Repertoires were generated with immunoSEQ multiplex PCR, while TCRdb's copy carries only in-frame clones and drops some. This sample has roughly 60,000 clones; 90% occur once, and the top ten carry more than 2%. This CDR3 is built from 13 residues. Germline CDR1 reads SEHNR; CDR2 reads FQNEAQ (reference sequence). The junction had 1 base not matched to a gene; V was cut back by 3 bases and J by 6 bases. The V call is TRBV7-9, the J call TRBJ2-2; 7 bases fit TRBD2. The TCR comes from a female donor in good health, enrolled as a control in a pregnancy study. Here the sequenced sample was peripheral blood, taken in the second trimester of pregnancy. For the CDR3, the DNA is TGTGCCAGCAGCTTTGGGGGGGCCGGGGAGCTGTTTTTT. It encodes CASSFGGAGELFF.